The clone carrying this T cell receptor (beta chain) was seen repeatedly, ten times or more. Antigen specificity is unknown. Unique molecular identifiers tagged the TCRbeta library. TCRdb fed the PCR reads into MiXCR, producing one record per CDR3 protein. Of roughly 120,000 distinct CDR3 sequences in the sample, 20% to 25% are singletons; the top ten hold approximately 10%. CDR3 length: 16 residues. CDR1 and CDR2 (germline): SGHDT, YYEEEE. V lost 4 bases to trimming and J lost 5 bases; unmatched junction nucleotides: 11. This record comes from a study of T-cell reconstitution after alpha-beta-depleted transplantation in children. Broader study findings: The authors attributed T-cell counts and diversity one year after transplant mostly to newly produced T cells. Several hundred rapidly expanded clones from non-depleted graft cells reportedly supplied alpha-beta T cells about two months post-transplant.

The source was PBMCs, mostly from graft donor cells, collected 180 days after TCRalphabeta/CD19-depleted stem cell transplant. This receptor was identified in a male patient under 10 years old who had a stem cell transplant for chronic granulomatous disease, so the T cells may come from the graft donor. V is TRBV5-6 and J is TRBJ2-5; TRBD1 matches at 10 bases. CDR3 nucleotide sequence: TGTGCCAGCAGCCCCGGGGACAGGGGAGGAGGGGAGACCCAGTACTTC. Translation gives CASSPGDRGGGETQYF. Combining the CDR3 with reference TRBV5-6 and TRBJ2-5 gives the whole variable domain DAGVTQSPTHLIKTRGQQVTLRCSPKSGHDTVSWYQQALGQGPQFIFQYYEEEERQRGNFPDRFSGHQFPNYSSELNVNALLLGDSALYLCASSPGDRGGGETQYFGPGTRLLVL.